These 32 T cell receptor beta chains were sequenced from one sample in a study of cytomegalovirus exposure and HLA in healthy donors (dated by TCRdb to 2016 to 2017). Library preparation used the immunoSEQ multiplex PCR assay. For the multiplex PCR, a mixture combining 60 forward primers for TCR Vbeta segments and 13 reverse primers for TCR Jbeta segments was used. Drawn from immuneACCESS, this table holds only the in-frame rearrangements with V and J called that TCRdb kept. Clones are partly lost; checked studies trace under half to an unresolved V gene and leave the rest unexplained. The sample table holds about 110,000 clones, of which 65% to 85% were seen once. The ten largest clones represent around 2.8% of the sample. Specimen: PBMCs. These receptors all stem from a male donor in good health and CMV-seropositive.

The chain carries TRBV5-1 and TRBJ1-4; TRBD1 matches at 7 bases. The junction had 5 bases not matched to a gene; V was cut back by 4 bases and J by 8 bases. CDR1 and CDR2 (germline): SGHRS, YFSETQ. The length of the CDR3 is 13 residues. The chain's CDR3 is CASSPMTGEKLFF. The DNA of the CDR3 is TGCGCCAGCAGCCCCATGACAGGGGAAAAACTGTTTTTT.

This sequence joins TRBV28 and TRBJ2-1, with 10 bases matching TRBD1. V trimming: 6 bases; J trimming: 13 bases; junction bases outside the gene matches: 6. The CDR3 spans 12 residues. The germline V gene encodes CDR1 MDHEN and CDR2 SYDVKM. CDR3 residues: CASRSTGGEQFF. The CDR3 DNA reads TGTGCCAGCAGGTCGACAGGGGGCGAACAGTTCTTC.

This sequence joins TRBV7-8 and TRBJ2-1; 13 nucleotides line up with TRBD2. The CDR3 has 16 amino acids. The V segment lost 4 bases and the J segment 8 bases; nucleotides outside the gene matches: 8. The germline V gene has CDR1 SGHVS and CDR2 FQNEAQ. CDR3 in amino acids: CASSSELAGGPHEQFF. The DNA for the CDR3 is TGTGCCAGCAGCTCGGAACTAGCGGGAGGGCCTCATGAGCAGTTCTTC.

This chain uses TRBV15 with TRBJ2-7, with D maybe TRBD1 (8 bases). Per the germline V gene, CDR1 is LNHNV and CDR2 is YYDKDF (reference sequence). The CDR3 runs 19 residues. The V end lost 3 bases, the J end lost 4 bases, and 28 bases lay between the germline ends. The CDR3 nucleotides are TGTGCCACCAGCAGTTCCCTGGCTGGGGAGGGACAGGTCTTTTACGAGCAGTACTTC. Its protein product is CATSSSLAGEGQVFYEQYF.

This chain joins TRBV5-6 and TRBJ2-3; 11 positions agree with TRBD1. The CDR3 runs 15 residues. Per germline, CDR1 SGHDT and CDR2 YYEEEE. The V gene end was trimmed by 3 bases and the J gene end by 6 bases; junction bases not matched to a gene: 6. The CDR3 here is CASSSAGTGGDTQYF. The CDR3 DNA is TGTGCCAGCAGCTCGGCCGGGACAGGGGGGGATACGCAGTATTTT.

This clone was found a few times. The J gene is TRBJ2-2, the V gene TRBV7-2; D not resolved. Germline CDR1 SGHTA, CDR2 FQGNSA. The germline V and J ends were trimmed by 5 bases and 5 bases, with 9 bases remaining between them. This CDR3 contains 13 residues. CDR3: CASSQYMTGELFF. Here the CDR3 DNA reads TGTGCCAGCAGCCAGTACATGACCGGGGAGCTGTTTTTT. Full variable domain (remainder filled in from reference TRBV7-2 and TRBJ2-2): GAGVSQSPSNKVTEKGKDVELRCDPISGHTALYWYRQSLGQGLEFLIYFQGNSAPDKSGLPSDRFSAERTGGSVSTLTIQRTQQEDSAVYLCASSQYMTGELFFGEGSRLTVL.

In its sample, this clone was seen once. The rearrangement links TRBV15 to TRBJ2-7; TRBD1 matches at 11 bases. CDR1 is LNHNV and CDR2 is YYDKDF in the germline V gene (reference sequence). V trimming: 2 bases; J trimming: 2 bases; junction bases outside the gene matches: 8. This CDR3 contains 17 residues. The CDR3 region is CATSRRYRDRGAYEQYF. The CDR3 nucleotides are TGTGCCACCAGCAGAAGATACCGGGACAGGGGGGCCTACGAGCAGTACTTC.

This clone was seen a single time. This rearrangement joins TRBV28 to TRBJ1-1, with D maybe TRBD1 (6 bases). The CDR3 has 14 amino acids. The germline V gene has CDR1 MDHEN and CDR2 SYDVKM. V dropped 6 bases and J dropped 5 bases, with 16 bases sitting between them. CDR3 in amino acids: CASSLGGGATEAFF. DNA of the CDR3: TGTGCCAGCAGCCTTGGTGGGGGGGCAACTGAAGCTTTCTTT.

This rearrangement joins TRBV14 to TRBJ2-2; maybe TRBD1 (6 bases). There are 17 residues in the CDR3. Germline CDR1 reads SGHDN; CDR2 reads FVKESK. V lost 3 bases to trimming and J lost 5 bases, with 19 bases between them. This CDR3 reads CASSQRGQGGITGELFF. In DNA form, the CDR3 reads TGTGCCAGCAGCCAGAGGGGCCAAGGGGGTATAACCGGGGAGCTGTTTTTT.

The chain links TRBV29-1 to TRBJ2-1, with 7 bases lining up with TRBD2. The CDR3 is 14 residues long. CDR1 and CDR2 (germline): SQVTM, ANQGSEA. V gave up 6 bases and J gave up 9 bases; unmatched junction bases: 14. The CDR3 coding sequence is TGCAGCGTCGGCCAATGGCGGGGGACCGGTGAGCAGTTCTTC. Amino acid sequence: CSVGQWRGTGEQFF.

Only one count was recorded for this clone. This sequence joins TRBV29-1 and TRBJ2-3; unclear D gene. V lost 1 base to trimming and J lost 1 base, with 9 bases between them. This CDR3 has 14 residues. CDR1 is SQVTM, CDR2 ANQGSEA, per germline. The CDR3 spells CSVEGIPGTDTQYF. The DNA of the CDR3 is TGCAGCGTTGAAGGAATACCGGGCACAGATACGCAGTATTTT.

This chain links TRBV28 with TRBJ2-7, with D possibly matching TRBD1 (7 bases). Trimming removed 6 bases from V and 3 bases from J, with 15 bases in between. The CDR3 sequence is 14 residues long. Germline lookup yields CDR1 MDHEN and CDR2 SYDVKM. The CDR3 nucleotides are TGTGCCAGCAGGGGACTCAGGACAGGCTACGAGCAGTACTTC. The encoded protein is CASRGLRTGYEQYF.

CDR3 region: CASSYDGTTYEQYF. CDR3 bases: TGTGCCAGCAGTTACGACGGGACTACTTACGAGCAGTACTTC. The chain combines TRBV6-6 with TRBJ2-7; 7 bases fit TRBD2. Germline V gene lookup returns CDR1 MNHNY and CDR2 SVGAGI (reference sequence). V lost 2 bases, J lost 4 bases, and 5 bases stayed unmatched. The CDR3 totals 14 residues.

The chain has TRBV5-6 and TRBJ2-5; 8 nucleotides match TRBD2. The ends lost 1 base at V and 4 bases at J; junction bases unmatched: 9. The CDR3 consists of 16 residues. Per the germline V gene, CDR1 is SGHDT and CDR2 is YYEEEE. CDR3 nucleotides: TGTGCCAGCAGCTTGTTAAGGTTAGCGGGAATAGAGACCCAGTACTTC. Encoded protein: CASSLLRLAGIETQYF.

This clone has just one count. The CDR3 sequence: CASRNRDTQYF. The CDR3 nucleotides read TGTGCCAGCAGGAACAGGGATACGCAGTATTTT. The chain carries TRBV6-5 and TRBJ2-3; D may be TRBD1 (5 bases). The V end was cut by 6 bases, the J end by 6 bases, with 7 bases between. Germline V gene sequence: CDR1 MNHEY, CDR2 SVGAGI. The CDR3 runs to 11 residues.

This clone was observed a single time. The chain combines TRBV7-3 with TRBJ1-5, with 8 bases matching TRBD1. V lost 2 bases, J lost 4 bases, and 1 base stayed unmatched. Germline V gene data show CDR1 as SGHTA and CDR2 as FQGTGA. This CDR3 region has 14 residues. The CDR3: CASSLQGANQPQHF. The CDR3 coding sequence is TGTGCCAGCAGCTTACAGGGGGCTAATCAGCCCCAGCATTTT.

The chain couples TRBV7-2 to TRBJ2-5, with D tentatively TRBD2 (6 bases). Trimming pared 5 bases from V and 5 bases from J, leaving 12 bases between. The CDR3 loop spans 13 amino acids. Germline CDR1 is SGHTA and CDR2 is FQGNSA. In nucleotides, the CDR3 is TGTGCCAGCAGCCCTGGGGACTGGGAGACCCAGTACTTC. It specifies CASSPGDWETQYF.

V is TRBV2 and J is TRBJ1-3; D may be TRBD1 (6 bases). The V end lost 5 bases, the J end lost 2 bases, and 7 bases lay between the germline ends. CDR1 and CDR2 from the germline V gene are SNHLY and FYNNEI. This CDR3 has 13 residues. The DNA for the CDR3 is TGTGCCAGCAGTCGGGACACTGGAAACACCATATATTTT. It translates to CASSRDTGNTIYF. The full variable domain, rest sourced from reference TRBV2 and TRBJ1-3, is EPEVTQTPSHQVTQMGQEVILRCVPISNHLYFYWYRQILGQKVEFLVSFYNNEISEKSEIFDDQFSVERPDGSNFTLKIRSTKLEDSAMYFCASSRDTGNTIYFGEGSWLTVV.

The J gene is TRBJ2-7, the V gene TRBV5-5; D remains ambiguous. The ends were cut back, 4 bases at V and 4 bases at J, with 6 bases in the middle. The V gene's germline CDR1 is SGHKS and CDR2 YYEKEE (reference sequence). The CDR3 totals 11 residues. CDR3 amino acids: CASSREYEQYF. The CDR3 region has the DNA TGTGCCAGCAGCCGAGAGTACGAGCAGTACTTC. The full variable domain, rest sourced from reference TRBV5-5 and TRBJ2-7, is DAGVTQSPTHLIKTRGQQVTLRCSPISGHKSVSWYQQVLGQGPQFIFQYYEKEERGRGNFPDRFSARQFPNYSSELNVNALLLGDSALYLCASSREYEQYFGPGTRLTVT.

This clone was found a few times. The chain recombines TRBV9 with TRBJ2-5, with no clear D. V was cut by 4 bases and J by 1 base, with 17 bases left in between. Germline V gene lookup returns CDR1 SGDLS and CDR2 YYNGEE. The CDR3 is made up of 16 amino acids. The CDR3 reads CASSPGRQLSQETQYF. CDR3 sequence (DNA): TGTGCCAGCAGCCCTGGCCGTCAGTTATCCCAAGAGACCCAGTACTTC.

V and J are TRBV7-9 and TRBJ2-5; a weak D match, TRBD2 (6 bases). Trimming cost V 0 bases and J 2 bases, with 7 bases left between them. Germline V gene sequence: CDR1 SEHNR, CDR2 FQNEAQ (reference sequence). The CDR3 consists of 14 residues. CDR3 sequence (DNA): TGTGCCAGCAGCTTAGCTGCGGGGCAAGAGACCCAGTACTTC. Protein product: CASSLAAGQETQYF.

CDR3 in amino acids: CASSAANNSPLHF. CDR3 in DNA: TGTGCCAGCAGCGCGGCTAATAATTCACCCCTCCACTTT. The V and J genes are TRBV11-3 and TRBJ1-6; D is ambiguous. Between the trimmed V and J ends, which lost 5 bases and 5 bases, there was a span of 7 bases. The CDR3 contains 13 residues. CDR1 and CDR2 from the germline V gene are SGHNT and YENEEA.

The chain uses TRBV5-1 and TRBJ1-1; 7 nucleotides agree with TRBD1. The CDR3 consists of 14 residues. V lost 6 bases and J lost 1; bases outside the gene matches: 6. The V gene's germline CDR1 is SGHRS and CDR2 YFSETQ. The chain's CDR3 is CASTRTGENTEAFF. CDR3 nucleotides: TGCGCCAGCACCAGGACAGGAGAGAACACTGAAGCTTTCTTT.

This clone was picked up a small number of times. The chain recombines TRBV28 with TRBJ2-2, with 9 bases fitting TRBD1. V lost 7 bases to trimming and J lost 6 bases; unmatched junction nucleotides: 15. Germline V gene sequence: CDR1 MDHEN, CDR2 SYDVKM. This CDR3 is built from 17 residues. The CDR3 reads CASKYPLGTGRAGELFF. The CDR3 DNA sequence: TGTGCCAGCAAGTACCCCCTCGGGACAGGGAGAGCCGGGGAGCTGTTTTTT.

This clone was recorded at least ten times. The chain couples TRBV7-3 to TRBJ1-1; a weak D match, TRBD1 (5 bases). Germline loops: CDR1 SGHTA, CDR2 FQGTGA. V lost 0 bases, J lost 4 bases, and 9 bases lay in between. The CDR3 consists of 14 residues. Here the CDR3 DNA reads TGTGCCAGCAGCTTAACGGGGCGGGGCACTGAAGCTTTCTTT. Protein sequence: CASSLTGRGTEAFF.

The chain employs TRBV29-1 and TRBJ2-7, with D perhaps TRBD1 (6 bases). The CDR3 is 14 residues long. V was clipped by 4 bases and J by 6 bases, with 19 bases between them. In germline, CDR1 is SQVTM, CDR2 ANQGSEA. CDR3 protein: CSVVWTEDPSEQYF. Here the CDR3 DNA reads TGCAGCGTTGTCTGGACAGAGGACCCCAGCGAGCAGTACTTC.

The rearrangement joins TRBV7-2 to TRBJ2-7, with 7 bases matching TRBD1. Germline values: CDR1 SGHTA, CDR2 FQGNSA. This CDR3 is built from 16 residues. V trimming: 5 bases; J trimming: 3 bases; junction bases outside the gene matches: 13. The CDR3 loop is CASSHGPGQMVYEQYF. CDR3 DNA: TGTGCCAGCAGCCACGGCCCGGGACAGATGGTCTACGAGCAGTACTTC.

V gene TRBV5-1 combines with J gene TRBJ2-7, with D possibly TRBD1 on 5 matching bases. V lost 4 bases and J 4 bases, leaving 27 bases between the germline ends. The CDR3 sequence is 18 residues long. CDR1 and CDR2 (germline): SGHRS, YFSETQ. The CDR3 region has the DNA TGCGCCAGCAGCCCGCGACCCCAAGACAGACACGAAAGGTACGAGCAGTACTTC. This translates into CASSPRPQDRHERYEQYF.

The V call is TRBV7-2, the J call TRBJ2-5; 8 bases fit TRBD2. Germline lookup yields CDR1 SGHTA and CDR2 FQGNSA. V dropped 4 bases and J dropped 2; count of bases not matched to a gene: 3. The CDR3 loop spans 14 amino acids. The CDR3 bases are TGTGCCAGCAGCTCCATAGCGGGGCAAGAGACCCAGTACTTC. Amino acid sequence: CASSSIAGQETQYF.

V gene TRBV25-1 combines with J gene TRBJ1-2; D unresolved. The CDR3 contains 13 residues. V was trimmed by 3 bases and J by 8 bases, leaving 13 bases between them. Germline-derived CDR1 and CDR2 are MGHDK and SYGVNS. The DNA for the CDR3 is TGTGCCAGCAGTGACCCCCAGATTTTGGGCTACACCTTC. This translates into CASSDPQILGYTF.

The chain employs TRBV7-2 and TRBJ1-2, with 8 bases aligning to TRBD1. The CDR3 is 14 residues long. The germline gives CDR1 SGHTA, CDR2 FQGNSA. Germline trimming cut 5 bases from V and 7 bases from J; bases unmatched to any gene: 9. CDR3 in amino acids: CASSPSTGAGGYTF. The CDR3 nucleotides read TGTGCCAGCAGCCCTTCGACAGGGGCGGGTGGCTACACCTTC.

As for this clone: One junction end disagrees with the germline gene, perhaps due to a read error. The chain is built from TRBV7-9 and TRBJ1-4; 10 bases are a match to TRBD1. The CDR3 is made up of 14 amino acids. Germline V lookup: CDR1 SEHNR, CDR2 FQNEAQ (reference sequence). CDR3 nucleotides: TGTGCCAGCAGCATGGGACAGGGGAATGGAAAACTGTTTTTT. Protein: CASSMGQGNGKLFF. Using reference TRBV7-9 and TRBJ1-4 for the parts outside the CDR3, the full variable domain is DTGVSQNPRHKITKRGQNVTFRCDPISEHNRLYWYRQTLGQGPEFLTYFQNEAQLEKSRLLSDRFSAERPKGSFSTLEIQRTEQGDSAMYLCASSMGQGNGKLFFGSGTQLSVL.